This T cell receptor (beta chain) was sequenced for a study of blood T cells in healthy people across ages. Study conclusions and caveats: The fall in TCR beta diversity per million T cells was roughly linear with age.

Per germline, CDR1 DFQATT and CDR2 SNEGSKA (reference sequence). The CDR3 runs 15 residues. The V gene end was trimmed by 0 bases and the J gene end by 4 bases; junction bases not matched to a gene: 7. This clonotype has more than one count but fewer than ten. Its antigen remains unidentified. The use of a sample-barcoded 5' primer and a J-beta primer mix characterized a second PCR of roughly 6 to 11 cycles. Each of the samples gave a minimum of 2.5 million paired-end reads that contained CDR3. A single record per CDR3 protein comes from TCRdb applying MiXCR to the 5' RACE reads. Of some 1.7 million distinct CDR3 sequences listed, roughly 28% are singletons. Peripheral blood from each donor was collected in a volume of approximately 9.5 milliliters. Each sample used at least 6 million PBMCs.

This TCR came from a woman under 40 in good health. The specimen was blood. The genes are TRBV20-1 and TRBJ2-7; 9 bases are a match to TRBD2. The DNA for the CDR3 is TGCAGTGCTAGAGATCCGGCGGGAGGGCGGTACGAGCAGTACTTC. This gives the protein CSARDPAGGRYEQYF.